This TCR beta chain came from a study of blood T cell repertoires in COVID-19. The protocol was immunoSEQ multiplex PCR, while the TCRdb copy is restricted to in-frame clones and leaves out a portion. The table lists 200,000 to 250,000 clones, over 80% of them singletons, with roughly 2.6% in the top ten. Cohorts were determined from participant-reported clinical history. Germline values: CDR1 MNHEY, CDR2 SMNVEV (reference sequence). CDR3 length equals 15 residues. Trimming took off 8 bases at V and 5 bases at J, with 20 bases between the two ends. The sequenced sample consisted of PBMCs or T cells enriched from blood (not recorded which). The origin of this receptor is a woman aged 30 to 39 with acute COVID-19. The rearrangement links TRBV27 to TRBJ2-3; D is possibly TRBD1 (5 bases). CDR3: CASVPRALTGDTQYF. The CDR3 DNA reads TGTGCCAGCGTACCCAGGGCTCTCACCGGAGATACGCAGTATTTT.